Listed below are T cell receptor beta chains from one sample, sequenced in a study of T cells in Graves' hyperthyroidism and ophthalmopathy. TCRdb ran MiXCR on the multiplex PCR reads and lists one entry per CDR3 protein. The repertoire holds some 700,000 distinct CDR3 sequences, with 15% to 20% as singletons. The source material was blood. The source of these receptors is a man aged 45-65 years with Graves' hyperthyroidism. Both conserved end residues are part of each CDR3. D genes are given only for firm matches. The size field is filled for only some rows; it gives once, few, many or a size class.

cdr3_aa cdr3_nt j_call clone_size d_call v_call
CASSQFSEAFF TGTGCCAGCAGCCAATTTAGCGAAGCTTTCTTT TRBJ1-1 many NA TRBV3-1
CAISVSGRYNEQFF TGTGCCATCAGTGTTAGCGGGAGATATAATGAGCAGTTCTTC TRBJ2-1 many TRBD2 TRBV10-3
CATSRGLGRSRSYEQYF TGTGCCACCAGCAGAGGTTTGGGAAGGAGCCGCTCCTACGAGCAGTACTTC TRBJ2-7 many NA TRBV15
CASSPRDSFRAYEKLFF TGTGCCAGCTCACCAAGGGACAGTTTTCGAGCCTATGAAAAACTGTTTTTT TRBJ1-4 NA TRBD1 TRBV18
CASSPQKHTDTQYF TGTGCCAGCAGTCCCCAGAAGCACACAGATACGCAGTATTTT TRBJ2-3 many NA TRBV12-3/TRBV12-4
CASSPGRAPTYNEQFF TGTGCCAGCAGCCCTGGGCGGGCCCCAACCTACAATGAGCAGTTCTTC TRBJ2-1 few NA TRBV7-9
CSAPGGLRKNTGELFF TGCAGTGCTCCGGGTGGACTACGAAAGAACACCGGGGAGCTGTTTTTT TRBJ2-2 NA NA TRBV20-1
CASSPSTGREKLFF TGTGCCAGCAGTCCTTCGACAGGGCGGGAAAAACTGTTTTTT TRBJ1-4 many TRBD1 TRBV28
CASSLQGRSYEQYF TGTGCCAGCAGTTTGCAGGGGCGATCCTACGAGCAGTACTTC TRBJ2-7 many NA TRBV27
CASSSLLETSGRTAHNEQFF TGCGCCAGCAGCTCCCTGCTCGAGACTAGCGGGAGGACAGCTCACAATGAGCAGTTCTTC TRBJ2-1 NA TRBD2 TRBV5-1
CASSPQSWETQYF TGTGCCAGCTCACCACAATCTTGGGAGACCCAGTACTTC TRBJ2-5 NA NA TRBV18
CSVETGTGGGGQFF TGCAGCGTTGAGACCGGGACAGGGGGAGGGGGGCAGTTCTTC TRBJ2-1 NA TRBD1 TRBV29-1
CASSRTGLSSGANVLTF TGTGCCAGCAGTCGAACAGGGTTAAGTTCTGGGGCCAACGTCCTGACTTTC TRBJ2-6 NA NA TRBV12-3/TRBV12-4
CSARRGSTDTQYF TGCAGTGCTAGAAGGGGGAGCACAGATACGCAGTATTTT TRBJ2-3 few NA TRBV20-1
CASSYSNPDYEQYF TGTGCCAGCAGTTACTCGAATCCGGACTACGAGCAGTACTTC TRBJ2-7 few NA TRBV6-2/TRBV6-3
CASRTPGQGTNTEAFF TGTGCCAGCAGAACTCCGGGACAGGGGACGAACACTGAAGCTTTCTTT TRBJ1-1 many TRBD1 TRBV28
CASSPPPSGSNGGELFF TGTGCCAGCAGTCCCCCCCCTAGCGGGAGTAACGGCGGGGAGCTGTTTTTT TRBJ2-2 few TRBD2 TRBV27
CSARPSGGYNEQFF TGCAGTGCAAGACCTAGCGGAGGGTACAATGAGCAGTTCTTC TRBJ2-1 NA TRBD2 TRBV20-1
CASSVGPSRLETQYF TGTGCCAGCAGCGTAGGACCGTCGCGATTAGAGACCCAGTACTTC TRBJ2-5 many NA TRBV9
CASRTGRGAEAFF TGTGCCAGCAGGACAGGTCGTGGCGCTGAAGCTTTCTTT TRBJ1-1 NA NA TRBV6-1
CAISEPEGNTIYF TGTGCCATCAGTGAACCAGAGGGGAACACCATATATTTT TRBJ1-3 NA NA TRBV10-3
CSVEGPYNEQFF TGCAGTGTTGAGGGGCCGTACAATGAGCAGTTCTTC TRBJ2-1 many NA TRBV20-1
CASSKQGAIDTQYF TGTGCCAGCAGTAAACAGGGGGCAATAGATACGCAGTATTTT TRBJ2-3 NA TRBD1 TRBV6-2/TRBV6-3
CAIALKDGDEQFF TGTGCCATCGCTCTAAAGGACGGCGATGAGCAGTTCTTC TRBJ2-1 many NA TRBV10-3
CASSLGTDSTDTQYF TGTGCTAGCAGCCTAGGGACTGATAGCACAGATACGCAGTATTTT TRBJ2-3 few NA TRBV7-7
CASSISGSYNEQFF TGTGCCAGTAGTATAAGCGGGAGTTACAATGAGCAGTTCTTC TRBJ2-1 few TRBD2 TRBV19
CASSFTGDTEAFF TGTGCCAGCAGTTTTACGGGGGACACTGAAGCTTTCTTT TRBJ1-1 many NA TRBV12-3/TRBV12-4
CASSEVPLPFSGANVLTF TGTGCCAGCAGTGAGGTCCCCCTTCCATTCTCTGGGGCCAACGTCCTGACTTTC TRBJ2-6 many NA TRBV2
CASSTGDGRNYGYTF TGTGCCAGCAGCACCGGGGACGGCCGTAACTATGGCTACACCTTC TRBJ1-2 many NA TRBV28
CASSTGTGALYGYTF TGTGCCAGTAGTACCGGGACAGGGGCCTTGTATGGCTACACCTTC TRBJ1-2 NA TRBD1 TRBV19
CATSDSRGRGEEKLFF TGTGCCACCAGTGATTCCAGGGGGCGAGGGGAGGAAAAACTGTTTTTT TRBJ1-4 many TRBD1 TRBV24-1
CASSLWARISYNEQFF TGTGCCAGCTCTCTATGGGCGCGTATCTCCTACAATGAGCAGTTCTTC TRBJ2-1 few NA TRBV6-1
CASSLLRGSYEQYF TGTGCCAGCAGTTTATTGAGGGGGTCCTACGAGCAGTACTTC TRBJ2-7 many NA TRBV28
CASSSQAKNIQYF TGTGCCAGCAGCTCTCAAGCCAAAAACATTCAGTACTTC TRBJ2-4 many NA TRBV11-2
CASSLGEGLAVNEQFF TGTGCCAGCAGCTTAGGGGAGGGACTAGCGGTCAATGAGCAGTTCTTC TRBJ2-1 many TRBD2 TRBV7-2
CASSGRTGRRQPQHF TGTGCCAGCAGTGGACGGACAGGTCGGCGTCAGCCCCAGCATTTT TRBJ1-5 many TRBD1 TRBV28
CASGGHQPSYEQYF TGTGCCAGCGGGGGCCACCAACCCTCCTACGAGCAGTACTTC TRBJ2-7 many NA TRBV28
CASSPGTERPQHF TGTGCCAGCTCACCCGGGACAGAGAGGCCCCAGCATTTT TRBJ1-5 NA TRBD1 TRBV18
CASSGRDNEQFF TGCGCCAGCAGCGGGAGAGACAATGAGCAGTTCTTC TRBJ2-1 few NA TRBV4-1
CATSDPVRDWNSDTQYF TGTGCCACCAGTGATCCCGTCCGGGACTGGAATTCAGATACGCAGTATTTT TRBJ2-3 many NA TRBV24-1
CASTGTGGAHGELFF TGTGCCAGCACCGGGACAGGGGGCGCTCATGGGGAGCTGTTTTTT TRBJ2-2 few TRBD1 TRBV2
CASSPTQPANYGYTF TGTGCCAGCAGCCCTACTCAACCAGCTAACTATGGCTACACCTTC TRBJ1-2 many NA TRBV3-1